The following is a TCR beta chain sequence with its context. Its antigen remains unknown. These data come from a study of long-term antiretroviral therapy in people with HIV. Study-wide findings and caveats: After ART, diversity increased yet remained lower than transplant donor controls. Repertoires with HIV possessed tighter CDR3 length spans than those of controls.

It was version v3.0 of the immunoSEQ assay that was run at survey level. The protocol was immunoSEQ multiplex PCR, while the TCRdb copy is restricted to in-frame clones and leaves out a portion. This sample yields roughly 28,000 clones, of which just over 90% are seen a single time; roughly 4% belongs to the top ten. CDR1 is MNHNS, CDR2 SASEGT, per germline. Between the trimmed V and J ends, which lost 8 bases and 1 base, there was a span of 11 bases. The CDR3 has 14 residues. This chain joins TRBV6-1 and TRBJ2-2; possibly TRBD1 for D (6 bases). The receptor comes from a man in his late teens or twenties with HIV. Here the sequenced sample was unsorted PBMCs, taken 3.1 years after starting antiretroviral therapy. The CDR3 is CASSGELNTGELFF. The CDR3 region has the DNA TGTGCCAGCTCAGGGGAGTTGAACACCGGGGAGCTGTTTTTT.